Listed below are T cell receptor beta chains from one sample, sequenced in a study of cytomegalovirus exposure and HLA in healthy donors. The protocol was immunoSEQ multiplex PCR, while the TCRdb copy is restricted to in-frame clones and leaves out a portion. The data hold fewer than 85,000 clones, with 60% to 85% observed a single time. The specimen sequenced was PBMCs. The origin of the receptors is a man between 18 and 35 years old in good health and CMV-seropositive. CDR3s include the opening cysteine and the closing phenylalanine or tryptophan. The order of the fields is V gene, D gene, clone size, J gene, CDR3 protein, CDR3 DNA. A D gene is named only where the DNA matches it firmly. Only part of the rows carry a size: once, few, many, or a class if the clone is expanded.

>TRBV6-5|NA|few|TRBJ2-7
CASSYFQGTYEQYF
TGTGCCAGCAGTTACTTTCAGGGTACCTACGAGCAGTACTTC
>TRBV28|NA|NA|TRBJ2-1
CASSLSSRAHNEQFF
TGTGCCAGCAGTTTATCGTCGAGGGCCCACAATGAGCAGTTCTTC
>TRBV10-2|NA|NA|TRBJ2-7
CASREGGFGDYEQYF
TGCGCCAGCAGAGAAGGTGGATTCGGGGACTACGAGCAGTACTTC
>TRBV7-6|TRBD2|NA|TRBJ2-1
CASSLITSGGAGEQFF
TGTGCCAGCAGCTTAATCACTAGCGGGGGCGCGGGGGAGCAGTTCTTC
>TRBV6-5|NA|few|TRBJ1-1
CASRETVSTEAFF
TGTGCCAGCAGAGAAACGGTGAGCACTGAAGCTTTCTTT
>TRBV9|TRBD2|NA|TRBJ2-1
CASSRPSGNNHNEQFF
TGTGCCAGCAGCCGACCTAGCGGGAACAACCACAATGAGCAGTTCTTC
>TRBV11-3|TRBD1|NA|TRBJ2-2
CASSQQGLIAGELFF
TGTGCCAGCAGCCAACAGGGGTTGATCGCCGGGGAGCTGTTTTTT
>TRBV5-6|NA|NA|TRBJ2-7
CASSVQGLGEQYF
TGTGCCAGCAGCGTCCAGGGACTGGGCGAGCAGTACTTC
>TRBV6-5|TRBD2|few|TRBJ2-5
CASSYISGRLETQYF
TGTGCCAGCAGTTACATTAGCGGGAGATTGGAGACCCAGTACTTC
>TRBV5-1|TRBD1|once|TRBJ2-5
CASSPGTGVEKTQYF
TGCGCCAGCAGTCCTGGGACAGGGGTTGAGAAGACCCAGTACTTC
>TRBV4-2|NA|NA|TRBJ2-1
CASSQGGDSGGGNEQFF
TGTGCCAGCAGCCAAGGGGGCGATAGCGGAGGCGGGAATGAGCAGTTCTTC
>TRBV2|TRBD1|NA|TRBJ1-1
CASKKGAQHTEAFF
TGTGCCAGCAAGAAGGGGGCTCAGCACACTGAAGCTTTCTTT
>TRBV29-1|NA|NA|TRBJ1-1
CSVLHGERNTEAFF
TGCAGCGTTCTCCACGGTGAAAGGAACACTGAAGCTTTCTTT
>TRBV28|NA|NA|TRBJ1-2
CASSLRGHFNYGYTF
TGTGCCAGCAGTTTAAGGGGACACTTCAACTATGGCTACACCTTC
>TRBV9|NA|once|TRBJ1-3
CASSADRQSSGNTIYF
TGTGCCAGCAGCGCCGACAGACAGAGCTCTGGAAACACCATATATTTT
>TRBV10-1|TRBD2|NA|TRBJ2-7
CASSNSGTSEQYF
TGCGCCAGCAGCAATAGCGGGACGAGCGAGCAGTACTTC
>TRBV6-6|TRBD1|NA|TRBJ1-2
CASSPGDRLIFYGYTF
TGTGCCAGCAGTCCCGGGGACAGGTTAATATTTTATGGCTACACCTTC
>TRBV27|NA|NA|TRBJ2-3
CASSFGGDTQYF
TGTGCCAGCAGTTTTGGCGGGGATACGCAGTATTTT
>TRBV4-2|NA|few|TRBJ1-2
CASSQVMGGSNYGYTF
TGTGCCAGCAGCCAAGTTATGGGGGGGTCTAACTATGGCTACACCTTC
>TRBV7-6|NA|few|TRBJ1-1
CASSLTRNTEAFF
TGTGCCAGCAGCTTAACCAGGAACACTGAAGCTTTCTTT
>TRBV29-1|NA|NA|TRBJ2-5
CSVAGGIQETQYF
TGCAGCGTTGCGGGTGGAATACAAGAGACCCAGTACTTC
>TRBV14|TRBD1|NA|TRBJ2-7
CASSLYTGGEKQYF
TGTGCCAGCAGCCTATATACAGGGGGTGAGAAGCAGTACTTC
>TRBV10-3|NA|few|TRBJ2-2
CAISAPGVEGIGELFF
TGTGCCATCAGTGCCCCAGGGGTAGAGGGGATCGGGGAGCTGTTTTTT
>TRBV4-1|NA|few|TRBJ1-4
CASSQLGTSNEKLFF
TGCGCCAGCAGCCAATTAGGGACTTCTAATGAAAAACTGTTTTTT
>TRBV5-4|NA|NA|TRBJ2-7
CASSWRGGEQYF
TGTGCCAGCAGCTGGAGGGGTGGCGAGCAGTACTTC
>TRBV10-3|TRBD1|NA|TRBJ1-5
CAISGDRRQPQHF
TGTGCCATCAGTGGGGACAGAAGGCAGCCCCAGCATTTT
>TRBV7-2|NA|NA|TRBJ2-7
CASSLGTAYEQYF
TGTGCCAGCAGCTTAGGGACAGCCTACGAGCAGTACTTC
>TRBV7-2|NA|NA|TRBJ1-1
CASRPGLMNTEAFF
TGTGCCAGCAGGCCGGGACTCATGAACACTGAAGCTTTCTTT
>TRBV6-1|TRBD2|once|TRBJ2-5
CASRRTSEKKTQYF
TGTGCCAGCAGACGGACTAGCGAGAAAAAGACCCAGTACTTC
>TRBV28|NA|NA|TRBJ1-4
CASSLSSATNEKLFF
TGTGCCAGCAGTTTATCTAGTGCAACTAATGAAAAACTGTTTTTT
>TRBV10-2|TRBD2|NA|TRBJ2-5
CASKYSGGGETQYF
TGCGCCAGCAAGTATAGCGGCGGGGGGGAGACCCAGTACTTC
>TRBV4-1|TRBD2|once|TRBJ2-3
CASSQDGLAESTDTQYF
TGCGCCAGCAGCCAAGACGGACTAGCGGAGAGCACAGATACGCAGTATTTT
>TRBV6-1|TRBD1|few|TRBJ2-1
CASSEEGQGHEQFF
TGTGCCAGCAGTGAGGAGGGACAGGGTCATGAGCAGTTCTTC
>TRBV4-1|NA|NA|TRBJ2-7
CASSHPLGLDSYEQYF
TGCGCCAGCAGCCACCCCTTGGGGCTCGACTCCTACGAGCAGTACTTC
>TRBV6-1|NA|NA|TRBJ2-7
CASSEIDSPGEQYF
TGTGCCAGCAGTGAAATCGACAGTCCCGGCGAGCAGTACTTC
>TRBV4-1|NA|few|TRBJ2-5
CASSQDRPAGVETQYF
TGCGCCAGCAGCCAAGATCGACCGGCAGGGGTTGAGACCCAGTACTTC
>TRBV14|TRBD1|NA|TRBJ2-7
CASRPTGAPYEQYF
TGTGCCAGCAGACCGACAGGGGCCCCCTACGAGCAGTACTTC
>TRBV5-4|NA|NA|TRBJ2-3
CASSSQRSDTQYF
TGTGCCAGCAGCTCCCAACGGTCAGATACGCAGTATTTT
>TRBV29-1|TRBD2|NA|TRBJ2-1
CSVETSEYNEQFF
TGCAGCGTTGAAACTAGCGAGTACAATGAGCAGTTCTTC
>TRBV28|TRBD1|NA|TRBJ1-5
CASSQLSSGGSQHF
TGTGCCAGCAGTCAATTATCATCAGGGGGATCCCAGCATTTT
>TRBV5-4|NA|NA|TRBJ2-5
CASSWDWAETQYF
TGTGCCAGCAGCTGGGACTGGGCGGAGACCCAGTACTTC
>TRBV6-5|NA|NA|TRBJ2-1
CASSFTPGRNEQFF
TGTGCCAGCAGTTTTACCCCCGGGAGAAATGAGCAGTTCTTC
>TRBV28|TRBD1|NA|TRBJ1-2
CASSSTGGAYGYTF
TGTGCCAGCAGTTCGACAGGGGGCGCCTATGGCTACACCTTC
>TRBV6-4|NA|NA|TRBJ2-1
CASSDPPRYNEQFF
TGTGCCAGCAGTGACCCGCCCCGGTACAATGAGCAGTTCTTC
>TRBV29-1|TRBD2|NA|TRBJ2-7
CSVGLAGVPYEQYF
TGCAGCGTTGGGCTCGCGGGAGTCCCCTACGAGCAGTACTTC
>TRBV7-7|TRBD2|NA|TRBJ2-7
CASSLGREGYEQYF
TGTGCTAGCAGCTTAGGGCGGGAGGGCTACGAGCAGTACTTC
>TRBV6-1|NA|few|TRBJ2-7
CASSPGGTAYEQYF
TGTGCCAGCAGCCCTGGCGGGACCGCCTACGAGCAGTACTTC
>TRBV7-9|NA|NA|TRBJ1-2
CASSASLRQASYGYTF
TGTGCCAGCAGCGCGTCTTTACGACAGGCAAGCTATGGCTACACCTTC
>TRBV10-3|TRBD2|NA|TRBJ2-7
CASASSGSYEQYF
TGTGCCAGTGCCTCTAGCGGGAGCTACGAGCAGTACTTC
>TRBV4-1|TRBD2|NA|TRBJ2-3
CASSLPGDGLAGGEGPDTQYF
TGCGCCAGCAGCCTTCCTGGGGATGGTCTAGCGGGAGGCGAAGGACCCGATACGCAGTATTTT
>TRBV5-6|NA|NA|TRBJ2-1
CASSSSSSYNEQFF
TGTGCCAGCAGCTCTTCCAGCTCCTACAATGAGCAGTTCTTC
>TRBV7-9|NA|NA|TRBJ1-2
CASSLEAAATF
TGTGCCAGCAGCTTAGAAGCCGCGGCCACCTTC
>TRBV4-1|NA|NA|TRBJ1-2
CASSRQEGLARGYTF
TGCGCCAGCAGCCGACAAGAGGGACTAGCGAGGGGCTACACCTTC
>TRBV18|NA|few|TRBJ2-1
CASSPKDSSYNEQFF
TGTGCCAGCTCACCGAAGGACAGCTCCTACAATGAGCAGTTCTTC
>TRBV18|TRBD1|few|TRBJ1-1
CASSPGQGMAEAFF
TGTGCCAGCTCACCTGGACAGGGTATGGCTGAAGCTTTCTTT